This T cell receptor (beta chain) was recovered during a study of shared clonotypes between healthy human individuals. TCRdb's copy holds only in-frame clones and misses some; the assay was immunoSEQ multiplex PCR. The sample carries approximately 500,000 clones, over 70% recorded once. V was shortened by 7 bases and J by 0 bases, with 16 bases between the two germline ends. This CDR3 has 15 residues. The germline V gene has CDR1 MNHEY and CDR2 SVGAGI. The V and J genes are TRBV6-5 and TRBJ2-7; D possibly corresponds to TRBD1 (6 bases). The source is a woman aged 40 to 50 in good health. Some clones in this sample may be carry-over from other donors' samples. Source material: PBMCs. Here the CDR3 DNA reads TGTGCCAGCAAAAAGGGGGACGGAAGCTCCTACGAGCAGTACTTC. Residues: CASKKGDGSSYEQYF.